One sample yielded the 15 T cell receptor beta chains listed below, sequenced in a study of OX40 agonist ivuxolimab in advanced cancers. Generated by immunoSEQ multiplex PCR, the TCRdb table keeps only in-frame clones and is missing some. The data show about 80,000 clones, around 92% seen once. This specimen consisted of CD4+ or CD8+ T cells sorted from blood, obtained in a trial of the OX40 agonist ivuxolimab. The receptors were sampled from an adult with an advanced solid tumor such as melanoma, head and neck, liver or kidney cancer.

The rearrangement links TRBV5-6 to TRBJ2-5; D is perhaps TRBD1 (7 bases). CDR1 is SGHDT and CDR2 is YYEEEE in the germline V gene. The CDR3 is 16 amino acids. The CDR3 DNA reads as TGTCCCCGTCGGGGGCTTACACAGGGGCCCCAAGAGACCCAGTACTTC. Translation gives CPRRGLTQGPQETQYF.

The chain joins TRBV5-1 to TRBJ1-1; D gene unclear. Germline CDR1 SGHRS, CDR2 YFSETQ. The CDR3 contains 14 residues. The V gene lost 4 bases and the J gene lost 10 bases, with 20 bases spanning the gap. The CDR3 DNA sequence: TGCGCCAGCAGCGAGGCAGGACTGGCTTGGGTAGCTTTCTTT. Translation: CASSEAGLAWVAFF.

The rearrangement links TRBV15 to TRBJ2-3; TRBD2 aligns across 10 bases. Germline CDR1 reads LNHNV; CDR2 reads YYDKDF (reference sequence). The CDR3 is made up of 17 amino acids. Trimming took 5 bases from V and 2 from J; bases not matched to a gene: 10. CDR3 residues: CATSGLSSGGTTDTQYF. CDR3 DNA: TGTGCCACCAGCGGCCTCTCTAGCGGGGGAACCACAGATACGCAGTATTTT.

V and J are TRBV7-9 and TRBJ2-5, with D hard to call. The CDR3 is 13 residues long. V lost 5 bases to trimming and J lost 8 bases, with 15 bases between them. CDR1 is SEHNR, CDR2 FQNEAQ, per germline (reference sequence). CDR3 in DNA: TGTGCCAGCAGCCCGAGTCTGGTGGGCACCCAGTACTTC. This translates into CASSPSLVGTQYF.

This chain joins TRBV19 and TRBJ1-5; D is ambiguous. Germline lookup yields CDR1 LNHDA and CDR2 SQIVND (reference sequence). V was trimmed by 5 bases and J by 1 base, leaving 15 bases between them. The CDR3 covers 16 residues. The CDR3 sequence is CASSPYLTGSNQPQHF. The CDR3 DNA sequence: TGTGCCAGTAGTCCGTATTTGACGGGAAGCAATCAGCCCCAGCATTTT.

The rearrangement links TRBV27 to TRBJ2-7, with 9 bases aligning to TRBD2. The CDR3 is 14 amino acids. With 2 bases clipped from V and 4 bases from J, the junction kept 3 bases outside the gene matches. Germline-derived CDR1 and CDR2 are MNHEY and SMNVEV (reference sequence). CDR3 region: CASSLAGGRYEQYF. Written as DNA, the CDR3 is TGTGCCAGCAGTTTAGCGGGGGGGAGGTACGAGCAGTACTTC.

In the case of this clone: The final CDR3 position lacks the conserved phenylalanine or tryptophan, pointing to a likely read error. The DNA is left out, because the CDR3 cannot be placed on it with certainty; the CDR3 is given as TCRdb lists it. The gene calls are TRBV7-9 and TRBJ1-4. A total of 12 residues make up the CDR3, ends included. Germline CDR1 SEHNR, CDR2 FQNEAQ (reference sequence). The CDR3 reads CASAQYSGSEWL.

This chain's CDR3 is CASSPGETQYF. Written as DNA, the CDR3 is TGTGCCAGCAGCCCGGGTGAGACCCAGTACTTC. This rearrangement joins TRBV6-1 to TRBJ2-5; D unclear. CDR3 length: 11 residues. CDR1 and CDR2 (germline): MNHNS, SASEGT. The V and J ends lost 6 bases and 5 bases respectively, with 7 bases between them.

V usage is TRBV11-2 and J usage is TRBJ2-1, with TRBD2 as a possible D gene (6 bases). Germline CDR1 SGHAT, CDR2 FQNNGV. The V and J ends lost 3 bases and 8 bases respectively, with 14 bases between them. The CDR3 runs 14 residues. The CDR3 loop reads CASSFGTPVDEQFF. The CDR3 region has the DNA TGTGCCAGCAGCTTCGGGACTCCCGTCGATGAGCAGTTCTTC.

This chain joins TRBV27 and TRBJ1-1; 7 nucleotides align to TRBD1. Germline assignment: CDR1 MNHEY and CDR2 SMNVEV (reference sequence). CDR3 length: 13 residues. V trimming: 7 bases; J trimming: 4 bases; junction bases outside the gene matches: 6. The CDR3 DNA reads as TGTGCCAGCATCCGACAGGGTGGCACTGAAGCTTTCTTT. Its translation: CASIRQGGTEAFF.

This clone was seen a handful of times. This rearrangement joins TRBV10-2 to TRBJ1-2, with a tentative D call TRBD1 (6 bases). V was cut by 4 bases and J by 8 bases, with 14 bases left in between. The CDR3 contains 13 residues. Germline CDR1 reads WSHSY; CDR2 reads SAAADI. This CDR3 is CASSVSRGEGYTF. The CDR3 region has the DNA TGCGCCAGCAGTGTATCCAGGGGTGAGGGCTACACCTTC.

The rearrangement uses TRBV6-6 and TRBJ2-5; 9 bases map to TRBD2. The CDR3 has 13 amino acids. J gave up 5 bases and V 7 bases, and 5 bases lay outside the gene matches. CDR1 and CDR2 (germline): MNHNY, SVGAGI (reference sequence). The CDR3 reads CASTAGGWETQYF. DNA of the CDR3: TGTGCCAGCACGGCGGGGGGGTGGGAGACCCAGTACTTC.

The chain joins TRBV4-3 to TRBJ1-6; D is uncertain. Trimming stripped 1 base from V and 5 bases from J, with 15 bases between. This CDR3 is built from 17 residues. CDR1 LGHNA and CDR2 YSLEER come from the germline V gene. The CDR3 DNA reads TGCGCCAGCAGCCAAGGACCCGGGCAAGCCGATAATTCACCCCTCCACTTT. It encodes CASSQGPGQADNSPLHF.

The rearrangement uses TRBV11-2 and TRBJ2-1, with D unclear. The CDR3 length is 11 residues. V gave up 3 bases and J gave up 10 bases, with 7 bases separating them. Germline CDR1 is SGHAT and CDR2 is FQNNGV. The CDR3 is CASSFVGEQFF. The CDR3 nucleotides are TGTGCCAGCAGCTTCGTGGGAGAGCAGTTCTTC.

V gene TRBV7-9 combines with J gene TRBJ2-7, with 7 bases matching TRBD1. Germline CDR1 SEHNR, CDR2 FQNEAQ (reference sequence). The CDR3 consists of 16 residues. V was clipped by 5 bases and J by 2 bases; unmatched bases: 12. This CDR3 is CASSQSNRGGPYEQYF. The CDR3 DNA reads TGTGCCAGCAGCCAAAGCAACAGGGGTGGCCCCTACGAGCAGTACTTC.